These T cell receptor beta chains were read from a single sample in a study of T-cell reconstitution after alpha-beta-depleted transplantation in children. TCRdb re-derived calls from the PCR reads in MiXCR, one entry per CDR3 protein. The data contain about 200,000 distinct CDR3 sequences, 6.6% of them singletons. The sample consisted of PBMCs, taken before TCRalphabeta/CD19-depleted stem cell transplant. The receptors originated from a boy aged 2 to 10 with acute lymphoblastic leukemia, due to receive a stem cell transplant. The CDR3 runs from the conserved cysteine through the conserved F or W. A D gene is named only where the DNA matches it firmly. Clone size is given for some rows only: seen once, a few or many times, or a class if the clone is expanded.

many TRBJ2-7 NA TRBV10-2 CASSEHYEQYF TGCGCCAGCAGTGAGCATTACGAGCAGTACTTC
few TRBJ2-7 NA TRBV6-1 CASSSAGGIVEQYF TGTGCCAGCAGTAGTGCTGGGGGTATTGTCGAGCAGTACTTC
many TRBJ1-4 NA TRBV6-6 CASRQGEKLFF TGTGCCAGCAGACAGGGTGAAAAACTGTTTTTT
NA TRBJ1-1 NA TRBV6-5 CASSRRNTEAFF TGTGCCAGCAGCCGGAGGAACACTGAAGCTTTCTTT
NA TRBJ2-3 TRBD2 TRBV7-2 CASQAGAWDTQYF TGTGCCAGCCAAGCGGGAGCCTGGGATACGCAGTATTTT
few TRBJ2-7 TRBD2 TRBV20-1 CSARDKASGAKYEQYF TGCAGTGCTAGAGATAAGGCTAGCGGGGCAAAATACGAGCAGTACTTC
many TRBJ2-1 TRBD2 TRBV5-1 CASSLGGLAPHEQFF TGCGCCAGCAGCTTGGGAGGACTAGCTCCCCATGAGCAGTTCTTC
many TRBJ2-1 NA TRBV12-3/TRBV12-4 CASTLTGSNNEQFF TGTGCCAGCACCCTCACAGGGAGTAACAATGAGCAGTTCTTC
many TRBJ2-1 TRBD2 TRBV28 CASSFPTSGRDEQFF TGTGCCAGCAGTTTCCCGACTAGCGGGAGAGATGAGCAGTTCTTC
many TRBJ1-2 NA TRBV12-3/TRBV12-4 CASSFDSWDLDGYTF TGTGCCAGCAGTTTTGACTCATGGGACCTGGATGGCTACACCTTC
NA TRBJ1-4 TRBD1 TRBV18 CASSPYTGDTNEKLFF TGTGCCAGCTCACCTTACACAGGGGACACTAATGAAAAACTGTTTTTT
NA TRBJ2-7 TRBD1 TRBV5-1 CASTTGTGFYEQYF TGCGCCAGCACGACCGGGACAGGGTTCTACGAGCAGTACTTC
many TRBJ2-7 NA TRBV7-8 CASSAGQIYEQYF TGTGCCAGCAGCGCGGGACAGATATACGAGCAGTACTTC
many TRBJ2-7 NA TRBV28 CATARDLEQYF TGTGCCACTGCGCGAGACCTCGAGCAGTACTTC
NA TRBJ2-5 NA TRBV6-1 CASSAMRGGGPQAQYF TGTGCCAGCAGCGCCATGAGGGGCGGGGGCCCGCAGGCCCAGTACTTC
NA TRBJ2-7 TRBD1 TRBV28 CASSLVLGDSSYEQYF TGTGCCAGCTCCCTCGTGTTAGGGGACAGCTCCTACGAGCAGTACTTC
few TRBJ1-5 NA TRBV7-8 CASSLDDGSNQPQHF TGTGCCAGCAGCTTAGACGATGGGAGCAATCAGCCCCAGCATTTT
NA TRBJ2-5 NA TRBV5-6 CARGSRGGETQYF TGTGCCAGGGGCTCCCGGGGCGGAGAGACCCAGTACTTC
few TRBJ1-5 NA TRBV7-8 CASSQSTGYRNQPQHF TGTGCCAGCAGCCAAAGTACAGGGTATCGTAATCAGCCCCAGCATTTT
many TRBJ2-1 NA TRBV4-3 CASSQEWGNEQFF TGCGCCAGCAGCCAAGAATGGGGCAATGAGCAGTTCTTC
few TRBJ2-7 TRBD2 TRBV20-1 CSARGGGGEQYF TGCAGTGCTAGGGGGGGGGGAGGAGAGCAGTACTTC
few TRBJ2-7 TRBD2 TRBV7-2 CASSLRSGGDYEQYF TGTGCCAGCAGCTTACGAAGCGGGGGGGACTACGAGCAGTACTTC
NA TRBJ2-5 NA TRBV28 CASSLLRGYQETQYF TGTGCCAGCAGTTTACTCCGGGGGTACCAAGAGACCCAGTACTTC
many TRBJ2-2 NA TRBV5-1 CASSPLRSGELFF TGCGCCAGCAGCCCCCTCCGTAGCGGGGAGCTGTTTTTT
NA TRBJ2-2 TRBD2 TRBV12-3/TRBV12-4 CASSFQLDLTSGGTNTGELFF TGTGCCAGCAGTTTCCAACTAGACTTGACTAGCGGGGGAACGAACACCGGGGAGCTGTTTTTT
many TRBJ2-5 TRBD2 TRBV4-2 CASSQVAASGSYQETQYF TGTGCCAGCAGCCAAGTTGCAGCTAGCGGGTCGTACCAAGAGACCCAGTACTTC
many TRBJ2-3 TRBD1 TRBV5-1 CASSLARAGQDLDTQYF TGCGCCAGCAGCTTGGCCCGGGCGGGACAGGATCTAGATACGCAGTATTTT
many TRBJ2-1 NA TRBV4-1 CASSHISGVWFF TGCGCCAGCAGCCACATATCAGGGGTGTGGTTCTTC
many TRBJ1-1 NA TRBV29-1 CSVSRGTGNTEAFF TGCAGCGTGTCGAGGGGTACGGGGAACACTGAAGCTTTCTTT
many TRBJ2-7 NA TRBV29-1 CSARSGSGPLPDEQYF TGCAGCGCACGATCCGGTTCGGGACCGCTACCTGACGAGCAGTACTTC
few TRBJ2-1 NA TRBV9 CASSVGLPIEEQFF TGTGCCAGCAGCGTCGGACTTCCCATTGAAGAGCAGTTCTTC
many TRBJ2-7 NA TRBV29-1 CSAGRGFPYEQYF TGCAGCGCTGGTCGGGGGTTTCCCTACGAGCAGTACTTC
many TRBJ2-5 NA TRBV20-1 CSARDVFGAGIETQYF TGCAGTGCTAGAGATGTCTTCGGGGCAGGGATCGAGACCCAGTACTTC
few TRBJ2-7 TRBD1 TRBV28 CASSSPQGARDEQYF TGTGCCAGCAGCTCCCCTCAGGGGGCTAGGGACGAGCAGTACTTC
many TRBJ1-3 TRBD1 TRBV6-5 CASSYSGGVGNTIYF TGTGCCAGCAGTTACTCAGGGGGCGTTGGAAACACCATATATTTT
many TRBJ2-7 NA TRBV24-1 CATSDPLAPYEQYF TGTGCCACCAGTGATCCCCTAGCCCCTTACGAGCAGTACTTC
NA TRBJ2-7 NA TRBV12-3/TRBV12-4 CASSLGHPIYYELYF TGTGCCAGCAGTTTAGGACACCCTATCTATTACGAGCTGTACTTC
many TRBJ1-2 NA TRBV9 CASSVAQTNYGYTF TGTGCCAGCAGCGTAGCACAGACTAACTATGGCTACACCTTC